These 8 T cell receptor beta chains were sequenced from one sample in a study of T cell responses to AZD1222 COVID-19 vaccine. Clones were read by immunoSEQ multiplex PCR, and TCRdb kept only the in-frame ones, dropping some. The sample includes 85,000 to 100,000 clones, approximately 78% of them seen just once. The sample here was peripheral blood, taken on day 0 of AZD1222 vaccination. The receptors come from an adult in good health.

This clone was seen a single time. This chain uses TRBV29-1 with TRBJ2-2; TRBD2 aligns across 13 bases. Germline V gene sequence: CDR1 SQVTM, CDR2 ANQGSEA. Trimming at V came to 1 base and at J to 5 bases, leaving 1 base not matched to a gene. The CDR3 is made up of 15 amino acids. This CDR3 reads CSVEGTSGGTGELFF. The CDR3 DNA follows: TGCAGCGTTGAAGGGACTAGCGGGGGAACCGGGGAGCTGTTTTTT.

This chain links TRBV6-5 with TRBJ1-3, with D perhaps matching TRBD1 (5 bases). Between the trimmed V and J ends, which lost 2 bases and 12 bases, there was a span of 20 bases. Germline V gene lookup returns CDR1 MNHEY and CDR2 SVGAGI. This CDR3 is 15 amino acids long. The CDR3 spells CASSYRGLVWGYIYF. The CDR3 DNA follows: TGTGCCAGCAGTTACAGGGGCTTGGTATGGGGGTACATATATTTT.

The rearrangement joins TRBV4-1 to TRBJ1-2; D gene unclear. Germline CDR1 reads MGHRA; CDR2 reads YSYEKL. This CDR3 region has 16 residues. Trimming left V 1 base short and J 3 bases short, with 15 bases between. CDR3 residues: CASSQVPSRAHYGYTF. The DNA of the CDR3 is TGCGCCAGCAGCCAAGTCCCCAGCCGGGCTCACTATGGCTACACCTTC.

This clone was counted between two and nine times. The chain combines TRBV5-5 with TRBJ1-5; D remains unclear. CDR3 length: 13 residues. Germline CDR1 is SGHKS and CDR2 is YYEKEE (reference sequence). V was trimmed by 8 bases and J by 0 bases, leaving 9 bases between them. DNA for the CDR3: TGTGCCAGTTCCGCAGGTAGCAATCAGCCCCAGCATTTT. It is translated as CASSAGSNQPQHF.

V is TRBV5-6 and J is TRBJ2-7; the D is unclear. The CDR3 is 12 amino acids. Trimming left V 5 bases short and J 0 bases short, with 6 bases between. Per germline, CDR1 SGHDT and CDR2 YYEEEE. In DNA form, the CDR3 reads TGTGCCAGCAGTGGGTCCTCCTACGAGCAGTACTTC. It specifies CASSGSSYEQYF.

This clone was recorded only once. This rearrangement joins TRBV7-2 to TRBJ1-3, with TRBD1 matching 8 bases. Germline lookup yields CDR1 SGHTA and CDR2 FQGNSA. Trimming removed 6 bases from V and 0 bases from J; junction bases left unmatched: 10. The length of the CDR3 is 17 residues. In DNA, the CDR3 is TGTGCCAGCAGATTAACGACAGGGGTGGTCTCTGGAAACACCATATATTTT. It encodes CASRLTTGVVSGNTIYF.

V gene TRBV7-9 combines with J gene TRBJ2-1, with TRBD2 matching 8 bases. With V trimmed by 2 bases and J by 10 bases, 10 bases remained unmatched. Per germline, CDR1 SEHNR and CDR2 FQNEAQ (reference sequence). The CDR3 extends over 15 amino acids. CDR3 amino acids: CASSLLSMGTREQFF. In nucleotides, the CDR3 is TGTGCCAGCAGCTTATTGAGTATGGGGACTAGGGAGCAGTTCTTC. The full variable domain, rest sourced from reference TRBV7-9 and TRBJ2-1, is DTGVSQNPRHKITKRGQNVTFRCDPISEHNRLYWYRQTLGQGPEFLTYFQNEAQLEKSRLLSDRFSAERPKGSFSTLEIQRTEQGDSAMYLCASSLLSMGTREQFFGPGTRLTVL.

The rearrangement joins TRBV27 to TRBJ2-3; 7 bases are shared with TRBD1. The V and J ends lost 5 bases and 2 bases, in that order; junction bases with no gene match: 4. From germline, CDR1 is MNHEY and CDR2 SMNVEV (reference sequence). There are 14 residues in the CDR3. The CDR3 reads CASSRDSFTDTQYF. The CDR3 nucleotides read TGTGCCAGCAGTCGGGACAGCTTCACAGATACGCAGTATTTT.